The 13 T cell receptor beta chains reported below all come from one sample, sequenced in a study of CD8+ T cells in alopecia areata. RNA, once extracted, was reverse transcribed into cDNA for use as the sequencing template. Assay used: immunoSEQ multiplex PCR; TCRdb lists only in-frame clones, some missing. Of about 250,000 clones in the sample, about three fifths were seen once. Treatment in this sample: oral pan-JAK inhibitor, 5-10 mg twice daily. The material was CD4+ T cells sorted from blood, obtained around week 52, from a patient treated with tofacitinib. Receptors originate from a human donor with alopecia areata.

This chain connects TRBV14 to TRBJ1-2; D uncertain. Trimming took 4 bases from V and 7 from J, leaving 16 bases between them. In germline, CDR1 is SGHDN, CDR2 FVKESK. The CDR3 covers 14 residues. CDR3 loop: CASSPRHSGGGYTF. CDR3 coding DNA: TGTGCCAGCAGCCCCCGACATTCGGGAGGTGGCTACACCTTC.

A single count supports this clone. The CDR3 spells CAWSPPSGTGAAYGYTF. The CDR3 bases are TGTGCCTGGAGCCCCCCCTCCGGGACAGGGGCCGCCTATGGCTACACCTTC. The chain employs TRBV30 and TRBJ1-2, with TRBD1 matching 10 bases. J was trimmed by 4 bases and V by 3 bases; bases with no gene match: 14. CDR1 and CDR2 (germline): GTSNPN, SVGIG (reference sequence). There are 17 residues in the CDR3.

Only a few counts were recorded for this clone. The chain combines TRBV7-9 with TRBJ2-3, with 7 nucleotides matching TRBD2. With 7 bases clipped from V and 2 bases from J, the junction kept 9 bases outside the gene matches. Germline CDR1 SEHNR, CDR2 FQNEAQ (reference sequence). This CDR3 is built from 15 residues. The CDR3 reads CASTDRGGDTDTQYF. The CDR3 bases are TGTGCCAGCACCGACCGTGGGGGGGACACAGATACGCAGTATTTT. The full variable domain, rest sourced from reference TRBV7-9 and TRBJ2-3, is DTGVSQNPRHKITKRGQNVTFRCDPISEHNRLYWYRQTLGQGPEFLTYFQNEAQLEKSRLLSDRFSAERPKGSFSTLEIQRTEQGDSAMYLCASTDRGGDTDTQYFGPGTRLTVL.

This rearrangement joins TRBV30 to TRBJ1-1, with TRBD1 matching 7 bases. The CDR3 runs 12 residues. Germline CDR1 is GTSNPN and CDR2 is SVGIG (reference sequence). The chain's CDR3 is CASGQIDTEAFF. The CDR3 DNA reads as TGTGCTTCGGGACAGATAGACACTGAAGCTTTCTTT. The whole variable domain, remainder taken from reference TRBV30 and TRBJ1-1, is SQTIHQWPATLVQPVGSPLSLECTVEGTSNPNLYWYRQAAGRGLQLLFYSVGIGQISSEVPQNLSASRPQDRQFILSSKKLLLSDSGFYLCASGQIDTEAFFGQGTRLTVV.

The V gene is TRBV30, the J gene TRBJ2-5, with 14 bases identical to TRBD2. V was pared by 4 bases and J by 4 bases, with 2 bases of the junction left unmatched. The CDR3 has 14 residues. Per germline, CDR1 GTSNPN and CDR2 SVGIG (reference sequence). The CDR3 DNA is TGTGCCTGGATCGGACTAGCGGGGGGAGAGACCCAGTACTTC. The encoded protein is CAWIGLAGGETQYF.

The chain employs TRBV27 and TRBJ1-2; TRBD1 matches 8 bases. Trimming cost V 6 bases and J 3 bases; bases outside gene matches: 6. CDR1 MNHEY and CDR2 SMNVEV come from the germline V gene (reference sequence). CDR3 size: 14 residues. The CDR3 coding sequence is TGTGCCAGCAGAACAGGGGGTAGCGACTATGGCTACACCTTC. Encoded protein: CASRTGGSDYGYTF.

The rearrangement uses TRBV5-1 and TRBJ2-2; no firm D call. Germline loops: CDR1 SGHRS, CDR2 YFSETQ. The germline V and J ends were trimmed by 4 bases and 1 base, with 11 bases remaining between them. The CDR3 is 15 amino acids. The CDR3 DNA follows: TGCGCCAGCAGCCGGTCACACCTGAACACCGGGGAGCTGTTTTTT. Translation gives CASSRSHLNTGELFF.

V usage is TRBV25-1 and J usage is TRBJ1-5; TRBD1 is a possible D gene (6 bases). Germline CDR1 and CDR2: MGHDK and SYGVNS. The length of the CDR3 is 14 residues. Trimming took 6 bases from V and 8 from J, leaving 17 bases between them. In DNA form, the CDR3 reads TGTGCCAGCAGGGGAACAGGGCCGATGGAGCCCCAGCATTTT. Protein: CASRGTGPMEPQHF.

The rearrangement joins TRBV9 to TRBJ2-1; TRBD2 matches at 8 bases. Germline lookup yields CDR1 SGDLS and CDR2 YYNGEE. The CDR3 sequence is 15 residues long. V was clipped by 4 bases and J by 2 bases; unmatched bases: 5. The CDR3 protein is CASSPLAGAYNEQFF. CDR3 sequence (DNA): TGTGCCAGCAGCCCCCTAGCGGGTGCCTACAATGAGCAGTTCTTC.

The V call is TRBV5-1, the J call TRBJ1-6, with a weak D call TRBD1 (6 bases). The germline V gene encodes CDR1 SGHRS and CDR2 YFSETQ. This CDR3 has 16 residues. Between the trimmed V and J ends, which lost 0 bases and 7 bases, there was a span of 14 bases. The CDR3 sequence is CASSLGSGTSNSPLHF. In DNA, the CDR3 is TGCGCCAGCAGCTTGGGGTCCGGGACATCGAATTCACCCCTCCACTTT.

The CDR3 DNA is TGTGCCAGCAGCGTAGATTCCCGTGAGCAGTTCTTC. Amino acids: CASSVDSREQFF. This chain uses TRBV9 with TRBJ2-1; D is ambiguous. The ends were cut back, 0 bases at V and 9 bases at J, with 7 bases in the middle. Germline-derived CDR1 and CDR2 are SGDLS and YYNGEE. The CDR3 contains 12 residues.

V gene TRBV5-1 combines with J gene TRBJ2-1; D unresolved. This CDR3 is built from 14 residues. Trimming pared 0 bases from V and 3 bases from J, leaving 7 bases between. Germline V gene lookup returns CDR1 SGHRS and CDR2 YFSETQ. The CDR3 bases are TGCGCCAGCAGCTTGGCCGTCGGCTACAATGAGCAGTTCTTC. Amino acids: CASSLAVGYNEQFF.

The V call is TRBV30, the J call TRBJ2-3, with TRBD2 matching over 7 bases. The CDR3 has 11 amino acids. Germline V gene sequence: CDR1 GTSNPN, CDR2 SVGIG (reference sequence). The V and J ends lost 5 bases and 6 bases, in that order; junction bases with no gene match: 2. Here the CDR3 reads CAWGRGDTQYF. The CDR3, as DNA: TGTGCCTGGGGGCGGGGGGATACGCAGTATTTT.